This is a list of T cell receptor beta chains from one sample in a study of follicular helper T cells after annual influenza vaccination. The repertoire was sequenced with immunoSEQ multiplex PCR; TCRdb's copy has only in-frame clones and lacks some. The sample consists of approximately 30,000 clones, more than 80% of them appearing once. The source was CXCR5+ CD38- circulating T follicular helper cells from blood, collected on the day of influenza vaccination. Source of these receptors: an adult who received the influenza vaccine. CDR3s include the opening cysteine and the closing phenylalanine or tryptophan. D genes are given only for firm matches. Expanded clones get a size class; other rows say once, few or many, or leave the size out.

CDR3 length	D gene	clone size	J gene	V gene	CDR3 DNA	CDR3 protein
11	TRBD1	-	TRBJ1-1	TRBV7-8	TGTGCCAGCAGCTCAGGACAGGCGGCTTTCTTT	CASSSGQAAFF
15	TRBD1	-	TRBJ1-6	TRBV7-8	TGTGCCAGCAGCCGCAGGACAGGGAATAATTCACCCCTCCACTTT	CASSRRTGNNSPLHF
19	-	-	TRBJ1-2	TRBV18	TGTGCCAGCTCACCAGTCGGCACCGGGAGTGGTGGGCAGGGAGATGGCTACACCTTC	CASSPVGTGSGGQGDGYTF
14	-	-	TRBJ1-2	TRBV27	TGTGCCAGCAGTTTATCCGGCGGGGCGTTTGGCTACACCTTC	CASSLSGGAFGYTF
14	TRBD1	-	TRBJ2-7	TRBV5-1	TGCGCCAGCAGCACCCGGGACAGGGGTAGGGAGCAGTACTTC	CASSTRDRGREQYF
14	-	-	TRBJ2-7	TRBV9	TGTGCCAGCAGCGTAGGTACACAGTCCTACGAGCAGTACTTC	CASSVGTQSYEQYF
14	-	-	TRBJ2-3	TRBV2	TGTGCCAGCAGTGAAGAGTGGGGCGCAGATACGCAGTATTTT	CASSEEWGADTQYF
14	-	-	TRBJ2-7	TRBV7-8	TGTGCCAGCAGCTTATCAACCTACTCCTACGAGCAGTACTTC	CASSLSTYSYEQYF
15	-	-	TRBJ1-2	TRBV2	TGTGCCAGCAGTCTCTTATCGCGACAGGACTATGGCTACACCTTC	CASSLLSRQDYGYTF
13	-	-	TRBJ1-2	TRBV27	TGTGCCAGCAGTTACCAGGGTAACTATGGCTACACCTTC	CASSYQGNYGYTF
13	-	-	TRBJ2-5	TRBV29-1	TGCAGCGCCACGGGATGGACCCAAGAGACCCAGTACTTC	CSATGWTQETQYF
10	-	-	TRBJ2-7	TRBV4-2	TGTGCCAGCCTAACTCAGGGGCAGTACTTC	CASLTQGQYF
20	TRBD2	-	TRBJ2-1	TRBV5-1	TGCGCCAGCAGCCTACGCGGGTTCAATAGCGGGGGTGTCTCCTACAATGAGCAGTTCTTC	CASSLRGFNSGGVSYNEQFF
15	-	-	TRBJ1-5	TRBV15	TGTGCCACCAGCAGAGGAGCAGGGGCCGATCAGCCCCAGCATTTT	CATSRGAGADQPQHF
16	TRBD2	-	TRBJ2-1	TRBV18	TGTGCCAGCTCACCCTCGACTAGCGGGGCTTACAATGAGCAGTTCTTC	CASSPSTSGAYNEQFF
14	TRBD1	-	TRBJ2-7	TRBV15	TGTGCCACCAGCTCGGACAGGGGGCCCTACGAGCAGTACTTC	CATSSDRGPYEQYF
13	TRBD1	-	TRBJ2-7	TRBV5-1	TGCGCCAGCAGCTTGGGTCAGGGGGACGAGCAGTACTTC	CASSLGQGDEQYF
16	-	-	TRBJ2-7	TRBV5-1	TGCGCCAGCGGATACTTGGGCAGCCTGAAGGCCTACGAGCAGTACTTC	CASGYLGSLKAYEQYF
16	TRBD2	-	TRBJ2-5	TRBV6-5	TGTGCCAGCAGTTACCAGACTAGCGGGGGGCAAGAGACCCAGTACTTC	CASSYQTSGGQETQYF
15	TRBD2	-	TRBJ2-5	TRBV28	TGTGCCAGCAGTGGAGTATCGGGACTACAAGAGACCCAGTACTTC	CASSGVSGLQETQYF
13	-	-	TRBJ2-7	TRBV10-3	TGTGCCATCAGTGCGGACAATTACTACGAGCAGTACTTC	CAISADNYYEQYF
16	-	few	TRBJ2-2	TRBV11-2	TGTGCCAGCAGCCCCTACCTCGGGACACACACCGGGGAGCTGTTTTTT	CASSPYLGTHTGELFF
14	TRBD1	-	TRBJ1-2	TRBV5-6	TGTGCCAGCAGCGCGGGACAGGTTAACTATGGCTACACCTTC	CASSAGQVNYGYTF
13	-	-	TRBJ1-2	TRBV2	TGTGCCAGCAGCCCGAGACAGGCGGATTACTACACCTTC	CASSPRQADYYTF
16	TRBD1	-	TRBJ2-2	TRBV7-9	TGTGCTACTCCCACCGAGACAGGGGGCAGAACCGGGGAGCTGTTTTTT	CATPTETGGRTGELFF
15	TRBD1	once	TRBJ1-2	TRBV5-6	TGTGCCAGCAGCTTGGGGGACAGGGTTTTTCGGGGCTACACCTTC	CASSLGDRVFRGYTF
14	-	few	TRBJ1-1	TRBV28	TGTGCCAGCAGTTTAAGGGTAGGGAGGACTGAAGCTTTCTTT	CASSLRVGRTEAFF
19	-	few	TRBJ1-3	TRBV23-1	TGCGCCAGCAGTCAATCGCCGCCAGGGGAGAGAGAGCGGGAAAACACCATATATTTT	CASSQSPPGERERENTIYF
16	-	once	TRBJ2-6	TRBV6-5	TGTGCCAGCAGTTACTATGGGGGCGCTGGGGCCAACGTCCTGACTTTC	CASSYYGGAGANVLTF
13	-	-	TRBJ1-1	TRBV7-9	TGTGCCAGCAGCCCTCAGGAGGCCACTGAAGCTTTCTTT	CASSPQEATEAFF
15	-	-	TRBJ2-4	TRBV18	TGTGCCAGCTCCCCTCTCGGGGGAACCAAAAACATTCAGTACTTC	CASSPLGGTKNIQYF
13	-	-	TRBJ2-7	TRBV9	TGTGCCAGCAGCACTCGCCCGTCCGACGAGCAGTACTTC	CASSTRPSDEQYF
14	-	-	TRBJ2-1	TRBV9	TGTGCCAGCAGCCCCCCAGCGGCCCCCAATGAGCAGTTCTTC	CASSPPAAPNEQFF
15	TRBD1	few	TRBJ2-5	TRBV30	TGTGCCTGGAAATCACCATACAGGGGACAAGAGACCCAGTACTTC	CAWKSPYRGQETQYF
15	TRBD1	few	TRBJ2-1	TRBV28	TGTGCCAGCAGCTCTCCGGGACAGGGAACGAATGAGCAGTTCTTC	CASSSPGQGTNEQFF
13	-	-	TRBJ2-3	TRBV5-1	TGCGCCAGCAGCTTGGCTACAGAAGATACGCAGTATTTT	CASSLATEDTQYF
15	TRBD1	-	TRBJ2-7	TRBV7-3	TGTGCCAGCAGCTTTCTTCCGGGACAGGACTACGAGCAGTACTTC	CASSFLPGQDYEQYF
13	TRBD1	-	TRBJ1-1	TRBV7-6	TGTGCCAGCAGCTCTGGACAGGCAACTGAAGCTTTCTTT	CASSSGQATEAFF
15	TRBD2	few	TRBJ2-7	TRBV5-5	TGTGCCAGCAGCCGCGACGGGAAGCGGGGGGGCGAGCAGTACTTC	CASSRDGKRGGEQYF
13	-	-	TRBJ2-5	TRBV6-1	TGTGCCAGCCGAATTACGGGTCAAGAGACCCAGTACTTC	CASRITGQETQYF
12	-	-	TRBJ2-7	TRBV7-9	TGTGCCAGCAGCCCTGAGCCCTACGAGCAGTACTTC	CASSPEPYEQYF
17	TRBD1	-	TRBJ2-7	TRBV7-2	TGTGCCAGCAGCCCGGGACAGGGGGCACGATCCCGCTACGAGCAGTACTTC	CASSPGQGARSRYEQYF
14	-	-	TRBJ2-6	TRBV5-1	TGCGCCAGCAGTCCACTCTCTGGGGCCAACGTCCTGACTTTC	CASSPLSGANVLTF
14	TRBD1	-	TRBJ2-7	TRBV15	TGTGCCACCAGCAGTCAGGGGGTTTTCAACGAGCAGTACTTC	CATSSQGVFNEQYF
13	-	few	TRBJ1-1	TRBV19	TGTGCCAGTAGTGTAAAAGGGGACACTGAAGCTTTCTTT	CASSVKGDTEAFF
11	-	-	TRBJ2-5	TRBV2	TGTGCCAGCACTTTCCAAGAGACCCAGTACTTC	CASTFQETQYF
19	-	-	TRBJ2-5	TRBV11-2	TGTGCCAGCGGCCCAAAAACTGGTAGTCAGTTTTATACGGGGGAGACCCAGTACTTC	CASGPKTGSQFYTGETQYF
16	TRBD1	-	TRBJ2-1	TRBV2	TGTGCCAGCAGTGAAAGGGGGACAGACAGCTACAATGAGCAGTTCTTC	CASSERGTDSYNEQFF
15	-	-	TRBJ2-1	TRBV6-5	TGTGCCAGCAAGAACGGACTATTCACTTACAATGAGCAGTTCTTC	CASKNGLFTYNEQFF
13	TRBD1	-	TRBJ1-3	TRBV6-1	TGTGCCAGCGTGGGACAGATTGGAAACACCATATATTTT	CASVGQIGNTIYF
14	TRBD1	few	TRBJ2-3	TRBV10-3	TGTGCCATCAGGCCGGGACAGGGATCAGATACGCAGTATTTT	CAIRPGQGSDTQYF
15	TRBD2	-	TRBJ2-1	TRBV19	TGTGCCAGTAGTATAGACCCGCGACTAGCCTATGAGCAGTTCTTC	CASSIDPRLAYEQFF
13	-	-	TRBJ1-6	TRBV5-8	TGTGCCAGCAGCTTCCGGGGGATTTCACCCCTCCACTTT	CASSFRGISPLHF
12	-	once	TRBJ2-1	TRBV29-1	TGCAGCGTTGCTGCCGGGTACAATGAGCAGTTCTTC	CSVAAGYNEQFF
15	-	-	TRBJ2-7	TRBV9	TGTGCCAGCAGTCCGGGAGCGGTTGGGGGCTACGAGCAGTACTTC	CASSPGAVGGYEQYF
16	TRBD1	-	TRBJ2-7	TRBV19	TGTGCCAGTAGTATGTCACCGGGACAGGGGAGCTACGAGCAGTACTTC	CASSMSPGQGSYEQYF
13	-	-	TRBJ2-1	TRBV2	TGTGCCAGCAGTGGACAGCCCAACAATGAGCAGTTCTTC	CASSGQPNNEQFF
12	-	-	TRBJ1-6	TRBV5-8	TGTGCCAGCAGCTTTAGAAATTCACCCCTCCACTTT	CASSFRNSPLHF
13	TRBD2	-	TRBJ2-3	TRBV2	TGTGCCAGCAGTGATAGCGGGATTGATACGCAGTATTTT	CASSDSGIDTQYF
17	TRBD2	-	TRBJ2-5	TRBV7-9	TGTGCCAGCAGCTCCATAGCGGGTTCACTGGGTGGTGAGACCCAGTACTTC	CASSSIAGSLGGETQYF